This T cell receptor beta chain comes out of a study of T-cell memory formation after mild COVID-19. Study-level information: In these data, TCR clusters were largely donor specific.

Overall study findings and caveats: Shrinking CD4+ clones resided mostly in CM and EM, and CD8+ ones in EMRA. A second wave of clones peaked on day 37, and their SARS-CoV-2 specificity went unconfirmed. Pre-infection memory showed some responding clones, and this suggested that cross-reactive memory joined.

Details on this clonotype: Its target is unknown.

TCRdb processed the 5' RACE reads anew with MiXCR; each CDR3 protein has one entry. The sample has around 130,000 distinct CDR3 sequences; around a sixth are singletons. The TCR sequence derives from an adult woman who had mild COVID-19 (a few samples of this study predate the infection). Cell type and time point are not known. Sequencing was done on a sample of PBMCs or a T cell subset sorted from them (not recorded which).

In nucleotides, the CDR3 is TGTGCCAGCAGCTTGATGTCCGTCTACGAGCAGTACTTC. It specifies CASSLMSVYEQYF. This chain links TRBV7-8 with TRBJ2-7, with D hard to call. The germline V and J ends were trimmed by 3 bases and 3 bases, with 9 bases remaining between them. The V gene's germline CDR1 is SGHVS and CDR2 FQNEAQ. This CDR3 region has 13 residues.